This TCR beta chain was sequenced in a study of vaccination effects on CD4 cells after COVID-19. Findings and caveats of the study: Late post-vaccination, clones induced by infection and those induced by vaccine underwent marked clonal contraction. Convalescent patients in the study were few, and early post-infection timepoints were absent.

Viral peptide pool expansion of antigen-specific CD4+ T cells preceded sequencing in the ViraFEST assay. Culturing for around ten days preceded CD4+ T cell isolation. In the vaccine recipients, nucleocapsid antibodies were negative and there was no prior SARS-CoV-2 infection. After around 2.2 million PBMC were placed in each well, they were cultured with approximately 9.1 IU/ml IL-2 and around 10 ug/ml peptides. Replacing half the medium with IL-2 medium was done on days 3 and 7. The protocol was immunoSEQ multiplex PCR, while the TCRdb copy is restricted to in-frame clones and leaves out a portion. Here the sample spans around 63,000 clones, 75% being singletons. The CDR3 sequence is 16 residues long. In germline, CDR1 is MNHEY, CDR2 SVGEGT. V was shortened by 0 bases and J by 4 bases, with 12 bases between the two germline ends. For this clone: Its antigen is currently unknown.

The source material was CD4+ T cells from PBMCs cultured with HCoV-OC43 spike peptides, sampled before COVID-19 vaccination. Noted subset: HCoV-OC43 spike overlapping peptide pool stimulation. The clonotype originates from a human donor who received a COVID-19 vaccine. The V and J genes are TRBV6-2 or TRBV6-3 and TRBJ1-4; unclear D gene. This CDR3 reads CASSYSKYGNNEKLFF. The CDR3 region has the DNA TGTGCCAGCAGTTACTCGAAATACGGAAATAATGAAAAACTGTTTTTT.